This TCR beta chain was sequenced in a study of T cells after yellow fever vaccination. V dropped 3 bases and J dropped 5; count of bases not matched to a gene: 7. This CDR3 is built from 15 residues. Germline values: CDR1 DFQATT, CDR2 SNEGSKA (reference sequence). TCRdb re-called the 5' RACE reads with MiXCR, one entry per CDR3 protein. There are roughly 300,000 distinct CDR3 sequences in the sample; around 6.8% occur only once, and around 17% lies in the top ten. This clonotype was observed a few times. The material was PBMCs, obtained 45 days after the first yellow fever vaccination. This chain connects TRBV20-1 to TRBJ2-5; TRBD2 matches 12 bases. The TCR comes from a young man who received the YFV17D yellow fever vaccine. The CDR3 nucleotides read TGCAGTGCTAGCCTCGGACTAGCGGGGAGTGAGACCCAGTACTTC. Protein: CSASLGLAGSETQYF.